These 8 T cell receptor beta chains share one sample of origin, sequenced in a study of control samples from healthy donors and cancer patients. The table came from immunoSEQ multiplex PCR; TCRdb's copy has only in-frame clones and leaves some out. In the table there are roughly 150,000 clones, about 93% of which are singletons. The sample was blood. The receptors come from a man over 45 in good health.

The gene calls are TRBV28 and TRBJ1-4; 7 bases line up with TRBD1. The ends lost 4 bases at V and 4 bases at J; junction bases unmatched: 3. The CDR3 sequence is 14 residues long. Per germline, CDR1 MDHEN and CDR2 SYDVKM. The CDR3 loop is CASSSGQSNEKLFF. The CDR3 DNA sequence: TGTGCCAGCAGTTCGGGACAGAGTAATGAAAAACTGTTTTTT.

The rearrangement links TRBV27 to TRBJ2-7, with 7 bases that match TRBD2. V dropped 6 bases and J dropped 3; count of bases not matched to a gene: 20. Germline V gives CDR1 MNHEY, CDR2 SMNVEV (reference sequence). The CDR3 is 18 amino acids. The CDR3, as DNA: TGTGCCAGCAGAGTTGCCCGGGGCTCAACGTGGGGGGGCTACGAGCAGTACTTC. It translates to CASRVARGSTWGGYEQYF.

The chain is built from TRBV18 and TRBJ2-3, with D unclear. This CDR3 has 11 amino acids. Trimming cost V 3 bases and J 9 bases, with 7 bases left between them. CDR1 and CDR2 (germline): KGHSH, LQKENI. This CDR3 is CASSPESTQYF. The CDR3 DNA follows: TGTGCCAGCTCACCGGAGAGCACGCAGTATTTT.

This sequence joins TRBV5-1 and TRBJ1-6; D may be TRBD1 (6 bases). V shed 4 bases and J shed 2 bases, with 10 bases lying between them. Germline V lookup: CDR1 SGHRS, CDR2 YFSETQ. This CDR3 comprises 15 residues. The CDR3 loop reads CASSPRTAYNSPLHF. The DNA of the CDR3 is TGCGCCAGCAGCCCGAGGACAGCCTATAATTCACCCCTCCACTTT.

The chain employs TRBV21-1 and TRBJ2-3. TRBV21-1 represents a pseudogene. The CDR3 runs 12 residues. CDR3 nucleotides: TGTGCCAGCAGGCCGGATCAAGGTACGCAGTATTTT. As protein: CASRPDQGTQYF.

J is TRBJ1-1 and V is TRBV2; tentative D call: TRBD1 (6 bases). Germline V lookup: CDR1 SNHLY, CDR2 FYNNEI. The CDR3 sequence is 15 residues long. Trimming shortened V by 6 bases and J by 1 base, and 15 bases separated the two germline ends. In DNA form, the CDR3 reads TGTGCCAGCAGCAAGGGCGGGACAAGGAACACTGAAGCTTTCTTT. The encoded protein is CASSKGGTRNTEAFF.

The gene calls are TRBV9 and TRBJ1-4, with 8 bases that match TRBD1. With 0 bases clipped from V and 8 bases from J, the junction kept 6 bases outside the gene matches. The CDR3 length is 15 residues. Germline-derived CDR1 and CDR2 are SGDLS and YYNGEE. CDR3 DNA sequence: TGTGCCAGCAGCGTAGCTCCACAGGGGGGCGAAAAACTGTTTTTT. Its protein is CASSVAPQGGEKLFF.

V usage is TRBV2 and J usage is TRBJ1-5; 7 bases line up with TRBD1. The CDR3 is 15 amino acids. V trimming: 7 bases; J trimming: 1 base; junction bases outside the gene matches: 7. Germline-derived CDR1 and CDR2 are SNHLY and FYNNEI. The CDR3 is CASKPTGSSNQPQHF. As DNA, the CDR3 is TGTGCCAGCAAGCCGACAGGGTCAAGCAATCAGCCCCAGCATTTT.